Following are 13 T cell receptor beta chains from one sample sequenced in a study of Ad26.COV2.S vaccination and SARS-CoV-2 variants (dated by TCRdb to the early 2020s). Library creation used the immunoSEQ multiplex PCR assay. Not all clones reach the TCRdb copy of this immuneACCESS table, which keeps in-frame sequences only. Checked studies attribute under half of the gap to unresolved V genes and leave the rest unexplained. Recorded for this sample are 350,000 to 500,000 clones; about 90% of them occurred a single time. The top ten clonotypes cover roughly 4% of the sample. According to the study, the label for this sample's treatment or condition signals: about 20 received Ad26.COV2.S at low or high dose, single or two shots; about 5 received placebo; per-sample allocation not given. Repertoires of vaccine and placebo recipients were sequenced from samples taken on day 63 after the first injection.

The sample was peripheral blood, taken in a trial of Ad26.COV2.S vaccine versus placebo. All receptors come from a person between 18 and 65 years old who received the Ad26.COV2.S COVID-19 vaccine or a placebo.

The rearrangement links TRBV19 to TRBJ1-5, with 7 bases identical to TRBD1. The V segment lost 6 bases and the J segment 4 bases; nucleotides outside the gene matches: 9. CDR1 is LNHDA, CDR2 SQIVND, per germline (reference sequence). This CDR3 contains 15 residues. CDR3 nucleotide sequence: TGTGCCAGTAGCAGAAGGACAGGAGATAATCAGCCCCAGCATTTT. Translation: CASSRRTGDNQPQHF.

A single count supports this clone. The chain couples TRBV3-1 (or the pseudogene TRBV3-2) to TRBJ2-7, with 8 bases fitting TRBD1. Germline assignment: CDR1 LGHDT and CDR2 YNNKEL (reference sequence). This CDR3 spans 13 amino acids. The V segment lost 4 bases and the J segment 2 bases; nucleotides outside the gene matches: 1. In nucleotides, the CDR3 is TGTGCCAGCAGCCGGACAGGGACCTACGAGCAGTACTTC. Translated, it gives CASSRTGTYEQYF.

The chain couples TRBV7-9 to TRBJ1-1; 7 nucleotides agree with TRBD1. This CDR3 has 14 residues. Germline V gene sequence: CDR1 SEHNR, CDR2 FQNEAQ (reference sequence). The V segment lost 5 bases and the J segment 4 bases; nucleotides outside the gene matches: 7. The DNA for the CDR3 is TGTGCCAGCAGCCCGACAGGGAGATTCACTGAAGCTTTCTTT. Translated: CASSPTGRFTEAFF.

This chain connects TRBV7-2 to TRBJ2-5, with D unresolved. V was trimmed by 5 bases and J by 5 bases, leaving 12 bases between them. The CDR3 covers 13 residues. CDR1 is SGHTA, CDR2 FQGNSA, per germline. The CDR3 is CASSADGLETQYF. The DNA of the CDR3 is TGTGCCAGCAGCGCTGACGGGCTTGAGACCCAGTACTTC. Combining the CDR3 with reference TRBV7-2 and TRBJ2-5 gives the whole variable domain GAGVSQSPSNKVTEKGKDVELRCDPISGHTALYWYRQSLGQGLEFLIYFQGNSAPDKSGLPSDRFSAERTGGSVSTLTIQRTQQEDSAVYLCASSADGLETQYFGPGTRLLVL.

This clone was seen a single time. The rearrangement uses TRBV3-1 (or the pseudogene TRBV3-2) and TRBJ2-1; 9 positions match TRBD2. Germline-derived CDR1 and CDR2 are LGHDT and YNNKEL (reference sequence). J was trimmed by 9 bases and V by 1 base; bases with no gene match: 7. The CDR3 totals 15 residues. DNA of the CDR3: TGTGCCAGCAGCCAAGGTCGGACTAGCGTCAGTGAGCAGTTCTTC. This sequence encodes CASSQGRTSVSEQFF.

This clone has a single count. This chain links TRBV5-8 with TRBJ2-1; D tentatively reads TRBD1 or TRBD2 (5 bases each). The V gene lost 0 bases and the J gene lost 0 bases, with 13 bases spanning the gap. The germline V gene encodes CDR1 SGHTS and CDR2 YDEGEE. The CDR3 extends over 17 amino acids. This CDR3 reads CASSLVRGASSYNEQFF. The CDR3 nucleotides are TGTGCCAGCAGCTTGGTGAGGGGCGCGAGCTCCTACAATGAGCAGTTCTTC.

V and J are TRBV30 and TRBJ2-2; no firm D call. Trimming removed 0 bases from V and 2 bases from J, with 7 bases in between. The CDR3 covers 14 residues. The germline CDR1 and CDR2 sequences are GTSNPN and SVGIG (reference sequence). This CDR3 reads CAWSVLQNTGELFF. The CDR3, as DNA: TGTGCCTGGAGTGTACTTCAAAACACCGGGGAGCTGTTTTTT. Full variable domain (rest looked up from reference TRBV30 and TRBJ2-2): SQTIHQWPATLVQPVGSPLSLECTVEGTSNPNLYWYRQAAGRGLQLLFYSVGIGQISSEVPQNLSASRPQDRQFILSSKKLLLSDSGFYLCAWSVLQNTGELFFGEGSRLTVL.

The DNA for the CDR3 is TGTGCCAGCAGCCAGACTAGCCCTTCCTACAATGAGCAGTTCTTC. It codes for CASSQTSPSYNEQFF. The rearrangement joins TRBV7-9 to TRBJ2-1; 7 positions agree with TRBD2. The V gene end was trimmed by 5 bases and the J gene end by 1 base; junction bases not matched to a gene: 5. The germline gives CDR1 SEHNR, CDR2 FQNEAQ (reference sequence). This CDR3 has 15 residues.

This sequence joins TRBV15 and TRBJ2-7; 8 bases are shared with TRBD1. Germline trimming cut 7 bases from V and 5 bases from J; bases unmatched to any gene: 13. The V gene's germline CDR1 is LNHNV and CDR2 YYDKDF (reference sequence). There are 15 residues in the CDR3. CDR3 sequence: CATTPGSRGHDEQYF. The CDR3 DNA follows: TGTGCCACCACCCCTGGGAGCAGGGGGCATGACGAGCAGTACTTC. Using reference TRBV15 and TRBJ2-7 for the parts outside the CDR3, the full variable domain is DAMVIQNPRYQVTQFGKPVTLSCSQTLNHNVMYWYQQKSSQAPKLLFHYYDKDFNNEADTPDNFQSRRPNTSFCFLDIRSPGLGDTAMYLCATTPGSRGHDEQYFGPGTRLTVT.

This chain uses TRBV7-6 with TRBJ2-7; D unresolved. Trimming removed 1 base at V and 3 bases at J, with 7 bases between. CDR1 is SGHVS and CDR2 is FNYEAQ in the germline V gene. The CDR3 has 13 residues. CDR3 protein: CASSLGRVYEQYF. CDR3 in DNA: TGTGCCAGCAGCTTAGGTCGGGTCTACGAGCAGTACTTC.

The chain couples TRBV27 to TRBJ1-5, with D uncertain. Germline V gives CDR1 MNHEY, CDR2 SMNVEV (reference sequence). V was trimmed by 4 bases and J by 2 bases, leaving 12 bases between them. This CDR3 comprises 15 residues. DNA for the CDR3: TGTGCCAGCAGTTGGGGAACCGGGGGCAATCAGCCCCAGCATTTT. It yields the protein CASSWGTGGNQPQHF.

This clone appeared once. V and J are TRBV3-1 (or the pseudogene TRBV3-2) and TRBJ2-1, with D perhaps matching TRBD1 or TRBD2 (5 bases each). The V gene lost 0 bases and the J gene lost 7 bases, with 13 bases spanning the gap. Per germline, CDR1 LGHDT and CDR2 YNNKEL (reference sequence). The CDR3 covers 15 residues. The CDR3 loop reads CASSQEPLGENEQFF. The CDR3 region has the DNA TGTGCCAGCAGCCAAGAGCCTCTGGGGGAGAATGAGCAGTTCTTC.

This chain links TRBV9 with TRBJ2-6; a possible D gene is TRBD1 (6 bases). Germline CDR1 and CDR2: SGDLS and YYNGEE. V was clipped by 3 bases and J by 4 bases, with 14 bases between them. The CDR3 runs to 16 residues. The CDR3 protein is CASSAGEWDGANVLTF. CDR3 bases: TGTGCCAGCAGCGCAGGGGAGTGGGACGGGGCCAACGTCCTGACTTTC.